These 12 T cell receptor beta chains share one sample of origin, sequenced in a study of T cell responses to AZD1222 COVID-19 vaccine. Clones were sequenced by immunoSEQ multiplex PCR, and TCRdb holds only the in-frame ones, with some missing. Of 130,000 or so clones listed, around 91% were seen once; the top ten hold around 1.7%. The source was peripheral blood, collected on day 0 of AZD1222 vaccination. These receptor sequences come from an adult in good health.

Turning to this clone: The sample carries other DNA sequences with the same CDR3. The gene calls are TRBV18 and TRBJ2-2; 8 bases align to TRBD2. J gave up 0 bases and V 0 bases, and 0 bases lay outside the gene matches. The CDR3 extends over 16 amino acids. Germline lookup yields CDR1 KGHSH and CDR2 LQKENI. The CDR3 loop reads CASSPPGLANTGELFF. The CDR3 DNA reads TGTGCCAGCTCACCACCGGGACTAGCGAACACCGGGGAGCTGTTTTTT. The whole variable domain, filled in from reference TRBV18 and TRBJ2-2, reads NAGVMQNPRHLVRRRGQEARLRCSPMKGHSHVYWYRQLPEEGLKFMVYLQKENIIDESGMPKERFSAEFPKEGPSILRIQQVVRGDSAAYFCASSPPGLANTGELFFGEGSRLTVL.

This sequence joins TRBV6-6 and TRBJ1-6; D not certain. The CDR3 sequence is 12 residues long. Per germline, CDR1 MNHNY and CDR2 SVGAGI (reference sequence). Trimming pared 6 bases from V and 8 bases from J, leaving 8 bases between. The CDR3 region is CASRTVDSPLHF. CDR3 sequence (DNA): TGTGCCAGCAGAACCGTAGATTCACCCCTCCACTTT.

The CDR3 DNA sequence: TGTGCCACCAGTGATCCGACCAGCACAGATACGCAGTATTTT. Protein product: CATSDPTSTDTQYF. The gene calls are TRBV24-1 and TRBJ2-3, with D uncertain. This CDR3 region has 14 residues. Trimming pared 3 bases from V and 0 bases from J, leaving 6 bases between. The V gene's germline CDR1 is KGHDR and CDR2 SFDVKD.

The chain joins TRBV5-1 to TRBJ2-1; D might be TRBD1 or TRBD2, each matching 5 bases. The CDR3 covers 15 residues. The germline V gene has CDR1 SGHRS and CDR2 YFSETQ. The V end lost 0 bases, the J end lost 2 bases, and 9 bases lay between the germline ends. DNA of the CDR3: TGCGCCAGCAGCTTGGGGGACGGAGCCTACAATGAGCAGTTCTTC. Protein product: CASSLGDGAYNEQFF.

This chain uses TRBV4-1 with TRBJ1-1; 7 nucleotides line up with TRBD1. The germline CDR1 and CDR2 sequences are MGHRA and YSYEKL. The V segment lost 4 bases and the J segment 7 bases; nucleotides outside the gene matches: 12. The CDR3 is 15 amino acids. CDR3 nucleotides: TGCGCCAGCAGCCCCTCCCGGGGACAGAGGAATGAAGCTTTCTTT. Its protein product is CASSPSRGQRNEAFF.

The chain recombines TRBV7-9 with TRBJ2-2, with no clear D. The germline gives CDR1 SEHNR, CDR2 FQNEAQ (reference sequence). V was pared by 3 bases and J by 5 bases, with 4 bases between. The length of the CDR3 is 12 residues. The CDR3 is CASSFQTGELFF. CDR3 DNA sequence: TGTGCCAGCAGCTTTCAGACCGGGGAGCTGTTTTTT.

The CDR3 DNA reads as TGTGCCAGCAGTGAGATTAGCGGGGGGGCTTTGGATACGCAGTATTTT. This gives the protein CASSEISGGALDTQYF. The chain carries TRBV25-1 and TRBJ2-3, with 11 bases lining up with TRBD2. CDR3 size: 16 residues. The germline V gene encodes CDR1 MGHDK and CDR2 SYGVNS. J gave up 6 bases and V 3 bases, and 8 bases lay outside the gene matches.

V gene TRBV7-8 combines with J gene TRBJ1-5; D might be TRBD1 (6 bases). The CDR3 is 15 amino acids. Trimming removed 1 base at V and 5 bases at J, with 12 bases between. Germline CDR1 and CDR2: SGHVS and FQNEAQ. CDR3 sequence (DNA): TGTGCCAGCAGCTTAGGGGGACGGACAGATCAGCCCCAGCATTTT. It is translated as CASSLGGRTDQPQHF.

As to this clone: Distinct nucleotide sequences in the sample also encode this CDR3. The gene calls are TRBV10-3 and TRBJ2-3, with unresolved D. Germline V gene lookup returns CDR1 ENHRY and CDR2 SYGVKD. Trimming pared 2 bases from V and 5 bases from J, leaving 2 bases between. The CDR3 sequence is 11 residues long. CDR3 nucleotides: TGTGCCATCAGTGAGCGAGATACGCAGTATTTT. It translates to CAISERDTQYF.

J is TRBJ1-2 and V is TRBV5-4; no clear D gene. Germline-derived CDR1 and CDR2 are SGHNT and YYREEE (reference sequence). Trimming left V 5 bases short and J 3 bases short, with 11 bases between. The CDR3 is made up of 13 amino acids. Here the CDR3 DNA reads TGTGCCAGCAGTGCCCGGGTCGACTATGGCTACACCTTC. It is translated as CASSARVDYGYTF.

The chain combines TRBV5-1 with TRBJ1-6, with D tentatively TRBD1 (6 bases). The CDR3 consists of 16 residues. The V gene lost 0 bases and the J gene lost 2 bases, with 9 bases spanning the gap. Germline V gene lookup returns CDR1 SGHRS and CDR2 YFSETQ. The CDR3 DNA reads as TGCGCCAGCAGCTTGGACACAGGGACCTATAATTCACCCCTCCACTTT. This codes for CASSLDTGTYNSPLHF.

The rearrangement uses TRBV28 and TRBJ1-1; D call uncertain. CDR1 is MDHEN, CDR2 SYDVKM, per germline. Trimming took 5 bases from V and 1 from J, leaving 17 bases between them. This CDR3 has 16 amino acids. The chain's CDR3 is CASSIPGLRGNTEAFF. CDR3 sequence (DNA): TGTGCCAGCAGTATTCCGGGTCTACGGGGGAACACTGAAGCTTTCTTT.